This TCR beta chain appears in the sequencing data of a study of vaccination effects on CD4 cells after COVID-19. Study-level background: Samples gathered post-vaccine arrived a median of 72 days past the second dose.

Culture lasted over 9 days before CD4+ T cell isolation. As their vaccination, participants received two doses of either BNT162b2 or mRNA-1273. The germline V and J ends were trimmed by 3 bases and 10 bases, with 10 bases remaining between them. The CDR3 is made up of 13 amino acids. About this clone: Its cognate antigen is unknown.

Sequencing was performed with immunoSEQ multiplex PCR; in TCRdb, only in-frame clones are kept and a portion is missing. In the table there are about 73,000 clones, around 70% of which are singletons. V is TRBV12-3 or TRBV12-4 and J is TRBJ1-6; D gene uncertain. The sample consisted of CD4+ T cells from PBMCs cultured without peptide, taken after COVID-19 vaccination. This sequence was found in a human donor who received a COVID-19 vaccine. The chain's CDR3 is CASSLSPESPLHF. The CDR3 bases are TGTGCCAGCAGTTTGTCTCCCGAATCACCCCTCCACTTT.